The rows below give T cell receptor beta chains drawn from one sample of a study of blood T cell repertoires in COVID-19. Here immunoSEQ multiplex PCR was the method, and the copy in TCRdb shows in-frame clones only, minus some. The sample has about 210,000 clones, roughly 86% seen once; the top ten hold around 12%. The sample consisted of peripheral blood. The receptors here all came from a woman between 40 and 55 years old with acute or convalescent COVID-19. Both conserved end residues are part of each CDR3. D genes are given only for firm matches. Not all rows give a size; the values are once, few, many and, for expanded clones, a class.

cdr3_aa: CASSSSTGQINVIPYEQYF
cdr3_nt: TGTGCCAGTAGTAGCTCCACGGGACAGATCAATGTGATCCCCTACGAGCAGTACTTC
d_call: TRBD1
v_call: TRBV19
clone_size: NA
j_call: TRBJ2-7

cdr3_aa: CAIGTGPFNSPLHF
cdr3_nt: TGTGCCATTGGGACAGGGCCTTTTAATTCACCCCTCCACTTT
d_call: TRBD1
v_call: TRBV19
clone_size: NA
j_call: TRBJ1-6

cdr3_aa: CASSPRAGPSTDTQYF
cdr3_nt: TGTGCCAGCAGCCCCCGAGCGGGACCAAGCACAGATACGCAGTATTTT
d_call: TRBD2
v_call: TRBV7-2
clone_size: NA
j_call: TRBJ2-3

cdr3_aa: CAWTSGTVSTDTQYF
cdr3_nt: TGTGCCTGGACCTCAGGAACGGTTAGCACAGATACGCAGTATTTT
d_call: NA
v_call: TRBV30
clone_size: NA
j_call: TRBJ2-3

cdr3_aa: CASSADRGSGYTF
cdr3_nt: TGTGCCAGCAGTGCGGACAGGGGGAGCGGCTACACCTTC
d_call: TRBD1
v_call: TRBV6-6
clone_size: few
j_call: TRBJ1-2

cdr3_aa: CASSPGGSEETQYF
cdr3_nt: TGTGCCAGCAGCCCGGGGGGGAGCGAAGAGACCCAGTACTTC
d_call: TRBD2
v_call: TRBV5-4
clone_size: NA
j_call: TRBJ2-5

cdr3_aa: CASSLGAANTGELFF
cdr3_nt: TGCGCCAGCAGCTTGGGGGCCGCGAACACCGGGGAGCTGTTTTTT
d_call: NA
v_call: TRBV5-1
clone_size: NA
j_call: TRBJ2-2

cdr3_aa: CASSQEGTGTTLYGYTF
cdr3_nt: TGCGCCAGCAGCCAAGAAGGGACAGGGACTACCCTCTATGGCTACACCTTC
d_call: TRBD1
v_call: TRBV4-1
clone_size: NA
j_call: TRBJ1-2

cdr3_aa: CASSYATSGSTPPETQYF
cdr3_nt: TGTGCCAGCAGTTATGCCACTAGCGGGAGTACCCCACCGGAGACCCAGTACTTC
d_call: TRBD2
v_call: TRBV6-2/TRBV6-3
clone_size: NA
j_call: TRBJ2-5

cdr3_aa: CASSPPGQGSSYNSPLHF
cdr3_nt: TGTGCCAGCTCACCACCCGGACAGGGGAGCTCCTATAATTCACCCCTCCACTTT
d_call: TRBD1
v_call: TRBV18
clone_size: few
j_call: TRBJ1-6

cdr3_aa: CASSLVPGVGNTEAFF
cdr3_nt: TGCGCCAGCAGCTTGGTACCAGGGGTAGGGAACACTGAAGCTTTCTTT
d_call: NA
v_call: TRBV5-1
clone_size: NA
j_call: TRBJ1-1

cdr3_aa: CASSQALFGSTDTQYF
cdr3_nt: TGTGCCAGCAGCCAAGCCCTTTTCGGTAGCACAGATACGCAGTATTTT
d_call: NA
v_call: TRBV16
clone_size: NA
j_call: TRBJ2-3

cdr3_aa: CASSFTGQGDDTEAFF
cdr3_nt: TGTGCCAGCAGTTTCACGGGACAGGGAGACGACACTGAAGCTTTCTTT
d_call: TRBD1
v_call: TRBV27
clone_size: NA
j_call: TRBJ1-1

cdr3_aa: CASREAGGAGANVLTF
cdr3_nt: TGTGCCAGCCGTGAGGCGGGGGGGGCCGGGGCCAACGTCCTGACTTTC
d_call: TRBD2
v_call: TRBV2
clone_size: NA
j_call: TRBJ2-6

cdr3_aa: CATLAGEQYF
cdr3_nt: TGTGCCACCTTAGCGGGGGAGCAGTACTTC
d_call: TRBD2
v_call: TRBV6-5
clone_size: NA
j_call: TRBJ2-7

cdr3_aa: CSVQDSPSSYEQYF
cdr3_nt: TGCAGCGTCCAGGACAGCCCGAGCTCCTACGAGCAGTACTTC
d_call: NA
v_call: TRBV29-1
clone_size: NA
j_call: TRBJ2-7

cdr3_aa: CASSQTGTSVYEQYF
cdr3_nt: TGTGCCAGCAGTCAAACCGGGACTAGCGTCTACGAGCAGTACTTC
d_call: TRBD2
v_call: TRBV27
clone_size: NA
j_call: TRBJ2-7

cdr3_aa: CASSLGSVGEQFF
cdr3_nt: TGTGCCAGCAGCTTAGGGAGCGTTGGAGAGCAGTTCTTC
d_call: NA
v_call: TRBV13
clone_size: NA
j_call: TRBJ2-1

cdr3_aa: CASSKDRNSGNTIYF
cdr3_nt: TGTGCCAGCAGTAAGGACAGGAACTCTGGAAACACCATATATTTT
d_call: TRBD1
v_call: TRBV6-5
clone_size: NA
j_call: TRBJ1-3

cdr3_aa: CASSPSLGGTDTQYF
cdr3_nt: TGTGCCAGCAGCCCTAGCTTGGGGGGGACAGATACGCAGTATTTT
d_call: TRBD2
v_call: TRBV2
clone_size: NA
j_call: TRBJ2-3

cdr3_aa: CASSPQGTDTQYF
cdr3_nt: TGTGCCAGCTCACCACAGGGGACAGATACGCAGTATTTT
d_call: NA
v_call: TRBV18
clone_size: NA
j_call: TRBJ2-3

cdr3_aa: CASSQDPPGPRETQYF
cdr3_nt: TGCGCCAGCAGCCAAGATCCCCCAGGGCCCCGAGAGACCCAGTACTTC
d_call: NA
v_call: TRBV4-1
clone_size: NA
j_call: TRBJ2-5

cdr3_aa: CAISAAGGDTQYF
cdr3_nt: TGTGCCATCAGTGCGGCGGGAGGAGATACGCAGTATTTT
d_call: TRBD2
v_call: TRBV10-3
clone_size: NA
j_call: TRBJ2-3

cdr3_aa: CASRGTAGNTIYF
cdr3_nt: TGTGCCAGCCGGGGGACAGCTGGAAACACCATATATTTT
d_call: TRBD1
v_call: TRBV2
clone_size: NA
j_call: TRBJ1-3

cdr3_aa: CAWSTGGSGNTEAFF
cdr3_nt: TGTGCCTGGAGTACCGGGGGTTCGGGTAACACTGAAGCTTTCTTT
d_call: NA
v_call: TRBV30
clone_size: few
j_call: TRBJ1-1

cdr3_aa: CASSLRTGNYEQYF
cdr3_nt: TGTGCCAGCAGCCTCAGAACAGGGAACTACGAGCAGTACTTC
d_call: NA
v_call: TRBV7-6
clone_size: once
j_call: TRBJ2-7

cdr3_aa: CASSQDQGLAEAFF
cdr3_nt: TGCGCCAGCAGCCAAGATCAGGGATTGGCTGAAGCTTTCTTT
d_call: NA
v_call: TRBV4-1
clone_size: NA
j_call: TRBJ1-1

cdr3_aa: CANPLDGGRSTYEQYF
cdr3_nt: TGTGCCAACCCTCTAGATGGCGGGCGGAGCACCTACGAGCAGTACTTC
d_call: NA
v_call: TRBV19
clone_size: few
j_call: TRBJ2-7

cdr3_aa: CASSLVPLWGANTGELFF
cdr3_nt: TGTGCCAGCAGCTTAGTACCCCTCTGGGGGGCGAACACCGGGGAGCTGTTTTTT
d_call: NA
v_call: TRBV7-2
clone_size: NA
j_call: TRBJ2-2

cdr3_aa: CAWRPPDRGSYNEQFF
cdr3_nt: TGTGCCTGGAGACCTCCTGACAGGGGCTCCTACAATGAGCAGTTCTTC
d_call: TRBD1
v_call: TRBV30
clone_size: NA
j_call: TRBJ2-1